A single sample is the source of the 4 T cell receptor beta chains below, sequenced in a study of OX40 agonist ivuxolimab in advanced cancers. TCRdb's table, derived via immunoSEQ multiplex PCR, lists solely in-frame clones and lacks some. The repertoire holds tens of thousands of clones, with about 83% as singletons. This sample comprised CD4+ or CD8+ T cells sorted from blood, obtained in a trial of the OX40 agonist ivuxolimab. These receptors were taken from an adult with an advanced solid tumor such as melanoma, head and neck, liver or kidney cancer.

The rearrangement joins TRBV2 to TRBJ1-3; D perhaps matches TRBD1 (5 bases). Germline assignment: CDR1 SNHLY and CDR2 FYNNEI. The ends were cut back, 7 bases at V and 2 bases at J, with 15 bases in the middle. The CDR3 is 15 residues long. This CDR3 reads CASTLNQGTGNTIYF. Written as DNA, the CDR3 is TGTGCCAGCACATTAAATCAGGGTACTGGAAACACCATATATTTT.

V gene TRBV28 combines with J gene TRBJ2-1; the D gene is possibly TRBD2 (5 bases). V was pared by 2 bases and J by 6 bases, with 11 bases between. The CDR3 length is 14 residues. Germline CDR1 is MDHEN and CDR2 is SYDVKM. CDR3 protein: CASSLILVGNEQFF. The CDR3 bases are TGTGCCAGCAGTTTAATACTAGTAGGCAATGAGCAGTTCTTC.

V is TRBV5-1 and J is TRBJ1-4; 7 bases fit TRBD1. Germline CDR1 reads SGHRS; CDR2 reads YFSETQ. V trimming: 0 bases; J trimming: 1 base; junction bases outside the gene matches: 0. The CDR3 has 15 amino acids. CDR3 amino acids: CASSLGQGTNEKLFF. In DNA form, the CDR3 reads TGCGCCAGCAGCTTGGGACAGGGAACTAATGAAAAACTGTTTTTT.

The chain employs TRBV7-7 and TRBJ2-1; 14 bases are a match to TRBD2. Trimming cost V 6 bases and J 6 bases; bases outside gene matches: 4. This CDR3 has 15 residues. Germline assignment: CDR1 SSHAT and CDR2 FNYEAQ (reference sequence). This CDR3 is CASSYGTSGSNEQFF. The CDR3 DNA follows: TGTGCCAGCAGTTACGGGACTAGCGGGAGCAATGAGCAGTTCTTC.